Below, 23 T cell receptor beta chains from the same sample are listed, as sequenced in a study of shared clonotypes between healthy human individuals. Sequencing used immunoSEQ multiplex PCR; TCRdb keeps in-frame clones, though not all of them. The table lists around 2.3 million clones, around 95% of them singletons. Sequencing used naive CD4+ T cells sorted from blood. This sample's subset: CD45RA+ positively selected. The receptors here all came from a man aged 18 to 30 in good health.

This clone appeared once. This rearrangement joins TRBV29-1 to TRBJ1-1; no clear D gene. CDR3 length: 12 residues. Deletions cut 4 bases from V and 1 base from J, with 7 bases between. Germline CDR1 and CDR2: SQVTM and ANQGSEA. The CDR3 nucleotides are TGCAGCGTTGTGGTCTCGAACACTGAAGCTTTCTTT. It codes for CSVVVSNTEAFF. The complete variable domain, with remaining parts taken from reference TRBV29-1 and TRBJ1-1, reads SAVISQKPSRDICQRGTSLTIQCQVDSQVTMMFWYRQQPGQSLTLIATANQGSEATYESGFVIDKFPISRPNLTFSTLTVSNMSPEDSSIYLCSVVVSNTEAFFGQGTRLTVV.

The chain recombines TRBV27 with TRBJ2-2, with 7 bases lining up with TRBD1. Losses at the gene ends were 6 bases for V and 0 bases for J; bases not matched to a gene: 7. The CDR3 loop spans 16 amino acids. CDR1 is MNHEY and CDR2 is SMNVEV in the germline V gene (reference sequence). CDR3 sequence reads: CASRSGTASNTGELFF. DNA of the CDR3: TGTGCCAGCAGGTCCGGGACAGCCTCGAACACCGGGGAGCTGTTTTTT.

This chain links TRBV18 with TRBJ1-1, with 10 bases fitting TRBD1. There are 17 residues in the CDR3. J gave up 1 base and V 3 bases, and 8 bases lay outside the gene matches. The V gene's germline CDR1 is KGHSH and CDR2 LQKENI. The CDR3 nucleotides are TGTGCCAGCTCACCTAGACAGGGGGCCATCGCGAACACTGAAGCTTTCTTT. Translation: CASSPRQGAIANTEAFF. The whole variable domain, filled in from reference TRBV18 and TRBJ1-1, reads NAGVMQNPRHLVRRRGQEARLRCSPMKGHSHVYWYRQLPEEGLKFMVYLQKENIIDESGMPKERFSAEFPKEGPSILRIQQVVRGDSAAYFCASSPRQGAIANTEAFFGQGTRLTVV.

The J gene is TRBJ1-5, the V gene TRBV6-1; 8 bases map to TRBD1. The V segment lost 4 bases and the J segment 6 bases; nucleotides outside the gene matches: 8. Germline V lookup: CDR1 MNHNS, CDR2 SASEGT. The length of the CDR3 is 15 residues. The CDR3 DNA follows: TGTGCCAGCAGTGCTTTTGGGACAGGTGGTCAGCCCCAGCATTTT. It yields the protein CASSAFGTGGQPQHF.

In the case of this clone: The same CDR3 can be traced to other DNA sequences in this sample. The chain employs TRBV7-2 and TRBJ2-7; 9 nucleotides match TRBD1. J lost 2 bases, V lost 5 bases, and 4 bases had no gene match. Germline CDR1 SGHTA, CDR2 FQGNSA. The CDR3 loop spans 14 amino acids. This CDR3 is CASSTDRGPYEQYF. In DNA, the CDR3 is TGTGCCAGCAGCACGGACAGGGGCCCCTACGAGCAGTACTTC.

This chain connects TRBV25-1 to TRBJ2-7; perhaps TRBD2 as D (6 bases). There are 11 residues in the CDR3. Germline V gives CDR1 MGHDK, CDR2 SYGVNS. V was clipped by 8 bases and J by 9 bases, with 14 bases between them. The CDR3 reads CASSNLGGQYF. The CDR3 nucleotides read TGTGCCAGCTCAAATTTGGGGGGGCAGTACTTC.

This chain joins TRBV6-4 and TRBJ1-1, with D possibly being TRBD1 (5 bases). The CDR3 contains 13 residues. Germline V gives CDR1 MRHNA, CDR2 SNTAGT. V was clipped by 6 bases and J by 2 bases, with 10 bases between them. CDR3 sequence (DNA): TGTGCCAGCAGCATCAGGGACAACACTGAAGCTTTCTTT. Translated: CASSIRDNTEAFF.

The CDR3 bases are TGTGCCAGCGCCCAAGGGGGTGAAAAACTGTTTTTT. Translated: CASAQGGEKLFF. The chain links TRBV28 to TRBJ1-4, with D possibly TRBD1 on 6 matching bases. V was cut by 8 bases and J by 7 bases, with 11 bases left in between. CDR1 is MDHEN, CDR2 SYDVKM, per germline. The CDR3 sequence is 12 residues long. The full variable domain, in which reference TRBV28 and TRBJ1-4 provide the parts outside the CDR3, is DVKVTQSSRYLVKRTGEKVFLECVQDMDHENMFWYRQDPGLGLRLIYFSYDVKMKEKGDIPEGYSVSREKKERFSLILESASTNQTSMYLCASAQGGEKLFFGSGTQLSVL.

The rearrangement joins TRBV28 to TRBJ1-5; maybe TRBD1 (5 bases). Germline V gives CDR1 MDHEN, CDR2 SYDVKM. V dropped 5 bases and J dropped 0 bases, with 11 bases sitting between them. This CDR3 is built from 15 residues. The CDR3 DNA reads TGTGCCAGCAGTCGCAGCAGGGATAGCAATCAGCCCCAGCATTTT. It translates to CASSRSRDSNQPQHF.

A word on this clone: This sample includes further DNA sequences coding for the same CDR3. This sequence joins TRBV18 and TRBJ1-1; no clear D. The germline V and J ends were trimmed by 2 bases and 2 bases, with 6 bases remaining between them. This CDR3 region has 13 residues. Per germline, CDR1 KGHSH and CDR2 LQKENI. This CDR3 is CASSPGPNTEAFF. CDR3 nucleotides: TGTGCCAGCTCACCAGGTCCCAACACTGAAGCTTTCTTT.

This chain joins TRBV28 and TRBJ2-5, with 11 bases lining up with TRBD2. Germline loops: CDR1 MDHEN, CDR2 SYDVKM. There are 15 residues in the CDR3. Trimming at V came to 9 bases and at J to 3 bases, leaving 9 bases not matched to a gene. The CDR3: CASSNGGLAEETQYF. The CDR3 DNA sequence: TGTGCCAGTTCGAACGGGGGACTAGCGGAAGAGACCCAGTACTTC.

J is TRBJ1-1 and V is TRBV10-3; D uncertain. Germline V gene sequence: CDR1 ENHRY, CDR2 SYGVKD. The length of the CDR3 is 14 residues. Trimming took off 6 bases at V and 1 base at J, with 12 bases between the two ends. CDR3 DNA sequence: TGTGCCATCAGGGGATCGGGAGAGAACACTGAAGCTTTCTTT. Amino acids: CAIRGSGENTEAFF.

About this clone itself: This sample also contains other DNA sequences that code for the same CDR3. The chain links TRBV6-5 to TRBJ1-2; the D gene is possibly TRBD1 (5 bases). Trimming stripped 2 bases from V and 4 bases from J, with 11 bases between. Germline loops: CDR1 MNHEY, CDR2 SVGAGI. The CDR3 has 14 amino acids. In nucleotides, the CDR3 is TGTGCCAGCAGTTACCTCGGGCAGGGCTATGGCTACACCTTC. Translating it yields CASSYLGQGYGYTF.

The chain joins TRBV12-5 to TRBJ2-1; TRBD2 aligns across 11 bases. CDR1 LGHNT and CDR2 FRNRAP come from the germline V gene. This CDR3 is built from 19 residues. V was pared by 5 bases and J by 4 bases, with 16 bases of the junction left unmatched. CDR3: CASGTSRETSGILYNEQFF. The CDR3 DNA sequence: TGTGCTAGTGGTACCTCCCGGGAGACTAGCGGGATTCTTTACAATGAGCAGTTCTTC.

The chain combines TRBV9 with TRBJ2-7; either TRBD1 or TRBD2 may supply D (5 bases each). V was pared by 4 bases and J by 4 bases, with 15 bases between. This CDR3 is 14 amino acids long. CDR1 and CDR2 from the germline V gene are SGDLS and YYNGEE. CDR3 nucleotide sequence: TGTGCCAGCAGCCTAACCGAGGGACCTTACGAGCAGTACTTC. Protein: CASSLTEGPYEQYF. Combining the CDR3 with reference TRBV9 and TRBJ2-7 gives the whole variable domain DSGVTQTPKHLITATGQRVTLRCSPRSGDLSVYWYQQSLDQGLQFLIQYYNGEERAKGNILERFSAQQFPDLHSELNLSSLELGDSALYFCASSLTEGPYEQYFGPGTRLTVT.

The chain recombines TRBV6-4 with TRBJ2-7; D may correspond to TRBD1 or TRBD2 (5 bases each). V lost 6 bases, J lost 2 bases, and 8 bases lay in between. This CDR3 spans 12 amino acids. Germline CDR1 and CDR2: MRHNA and SNTAGT. The CDR3 coding sequence is TGTGCCAGCAGGGGACCCACCTACGAGCAGTACTTC. It encodes CASRGPTYEQYF.

The chain combines TRBV5-6 with TRBJ1-2, with D maybe TRBD1 (5 bases). Germline CDR1 and CDR2: SGHDT and YYEEEE. This CDR3 is 14 amino acids long. Trimming removed 0 bases from V and 4 bases from J, with 10 bases in between. This CDR3 is CASSLAERGYGYTF. CDR3 DNA: TGTGCCAGCAGCTTGGCCGAGAGGGGCTATGGCTACACCTTC.

V gene TRBV2 combines with J gene TRBJ2-3, with 10 bases lining up with TRBD2. Germline CDR1 is SNHLY and CDR2 is FYNNEI. The CDR3 length is 14 residues. V lost 6 bases, J lost 7 bases, and 7 bases stayed unmatched. This CDR3 reads CASRNSGGQNTQYF. The CDR3 DNA reads TGTGCCAGCAGAAATAGCGGGGGGCAAAATACGCAGTATTTT.

The rearrangement joins TRBV5-1 to TRBJ2-2; D uncertain. The V end lost 4 bases, the J end lost 0 bases, and 10 bases lay between the germline ends. The CDR3 has 15 amino acids. The germline V gene encodes CDR1 SGHRS and CDR2 YFSETQ. The CDR3 spells CASSTGPSNTGELFF. The CDR3 bases are TGCGCCAGCAGCACCGGGCCTTCGAACACCGGGGAGCTGTTTTTT.

The chain couples TRBV28 to TRBJ2-7; D not resolved. V was trimmed by 2 bases and J by 2 bases, leaving 10 bases between them. Germline CDR1 reads MDHEN; CDR2 reads SYDVKM. CDR3 size: 14 residues. CDR3 DNA: TGTGCCAGCAGTTTACCCAGGCCAACCTACGAGCAGTACTTC. Protein: CASSLPRPTYEQYF.

The CDR3 DNA sequence: TGTGCCAGCAGACCGGTAGCGGGAGGCACCGGGGAGCTGTTTTTT. Translated, it gives CASRPVAGGTGELFF. This sequence joins TRBV6-5 and TRBJ2-2, with TRBD2 matching over 10 bases. The germline CDR1 and CDR2 sequences are MNHEY and SVGAGI. The CDR3 covers 15 residues. With 6 bases clipped from V and 4 bases from J, the junction kept 5 bases outside the gene matches.

The V gene is TRBV5-6, the J gene TRBJ2-7; no definite D call. The CDR3 extends over 16 amino acids. With 3 bases removed from V and 2 bases from J, the gap between germline ends came to 18 bases. The germline gives CDR1 SGHDT, CDR2 YYEEEE. As DNA, the CDR3 is TGTGCCAGCAGCTCCGAACAACGCTGGGCCCCCTACGAGCAGTACTTC. The encoded protein is CASSSEQRWAPYEQYF.

The rearrangement uses TRBV29-1 and TRBJ2-5; tentative D call: TRBD1 (5 bases). V was trimmed by 3 bases and J by 0 bases, leaving 14 bases between them. CDR3 length: 15 residues. Germline V gives CDR1 SQVTM, CDR2 ANQGSEA. The CDR3 DNA follows: TGCAGCGTTGAGGGGCAGCTCCCTTACCAAGAGACCCAGTACTTC. Its protein product is CSVEGQLPYQETQYF. Together with reference TRBV29-1 and TRBJ2-5, the CDR3 gives the full variable domain: SAVISQKPSRDICQRGTSLTIQCQVDSQVTMMFWYRQQPGQSLTLIATANQGSEATYESGFVIDKFPISRPNLTFSTLTVSNMSPEDSSIYLCSVEGQLPYQETQYFGPGTRLLVL.